These T cell receptor beta chains were read from a single sample in a study of breast tumors, draining lymph nodes, adjacent tissues. TCRdb used MiXCR to reprocess the multiplex PCR reads, holding one entry per CDR3 protein. The sample shows some 130,000 distinct CDR3 sequences, over 20% of them seen only once. Sequencing was carried out using axillary lymph node tissue. These receptors originate from a female donor with breast cancer. Some clones in this sample may be carry-over from other donors' samples. The CDR3 runs from the conserved cysteine through the conserved F or W. Each record gives: clone size, V gene, D gene, J gene, CDR3 protein, CDR3 DNA. D genes are given only for firm matches. Clone size is not always given. Where it is, it says once, few, many or a class for expanded clones.

clone size: NA
V gene: TRBV6-1
D gene: TRBD1
J gene: TRBJ2-1
CDR3 protein: CASRSTGGSYNEQFF
CDR3 DNA: TGTGCCAGCAGATCGACAGGGGGCTCCTACAATGAGCAGTTCTTC

clone size: many
V gene: TRBV6-1
D gene: NA
J gene: TRBJ2-5
CDR3 protein: CASSRERETQYF
CDR3 DNA: TGTGCCAGCAGTCGAGAGAGAGAGACCCAGTACTTC

clone size: many
V gene: TRBV20-1
D gene: NA
J gene: TRBJ2-1
CDR3 protein: CSARELGTYNEQFF
CDR3 DNA: TGCAGTGCTAGAGAACTCGGAACCTACAATGAGCAGTTCTTC

clone size: many
V gene: TRBV5-1
D gene: TRBD2
J gene: TRBJ2-5
CDR3 protein: CASSSTPGTSVKQETQYF
CDR3 DNA: TGCGCCAGCAGCTCTACTCCGGGGACTAGCGTTAAACAAGAGACCCAGTACTTC

clone size: NA
V gene: TRBV27
D gene: TRBD1
J gene: TRBJ1-2
CDR3 protein: CASSPGTGVPDIYGCTF
CDR3 DNA: TGTGCCAGCAGTCCTGGGACAGGGGTCCCGGATATCTATGGCTGCACCTTC

clone size: many
V gene: TRBV30
D gene: NA
J gene: TRBJ1-2
CDR3 protein: CAWGEGVSGYTF
CDR3 DNA: TGTGCCTGGGGAGAGGGGGTGTCGGGCTACACCTTC

clone size: many
V gene: TRBV2
D gene: NA
J gene: TRBJ2-5
CDR3 protein: CASSADLSETQYF
CDR3 DNA: TGTGCCAGCAGCGCGGACCTATCGGAGACCCAGTACTTC

clone size: NA
V gene: TRBV28
D gene: NA
J gene: TRBJ1-6
CDR3 protein: CASRPTDYNSPLHF
CDR3 DNA: TGTGCCAGCAGGCCGACGGACTATAATTCACCCCTCCACTTT

clone size: NA
V gene: TRBV28
D gene: NA
J gene: TRBJ1-6
CDR3 protein: CASTKQGSAPPLHF
CDR3 DNA: TGTGCCAGCACCAAACAGGGTTCGGCTCCACCCCTCCACTTT

clone size: NA
V gene: TRBV3-1
D gene: TRBD1
J gene: TRBJ2-2
CDR3 protein: CASSQEGQLTGELFF
CDR3 DNA: TGTGCCAGCAGCCAAGAGGGACAGCTTACCGGGGAGCTGTTTTTT

clone size: many
V gene: TRBV13
D gene: TRBD2
J gene: TRBJ2-5
CDR3 protein: CASSPGTSGRFGETQYF
CDR3 DNA: TGTGCCAGCAGCCCAGGGACTAGCGGGAGGTTTGGGGAGACCCAGTACTTC

clone size: many
V gene: TRBV20-1
D gene: TRBD2
J gene: TRBJ2-1
CDR3 protein: CSAREDAGGKQFF
CDR3 DNA: TGCAGTGCTAGAGAGGACGCGGGGGGCAAGCAGTTCTTC

clone size: many
V gene: TRBV18
D gene: TRBD2
J gene: TRBJ2-1
CDR3 protein: CASSPFTSGRSYNEQFF
CDR3 DNA: TGTGCCAGCTCACCATTTACTAGCGGGAGGTCCTACAATGAGCAGTTCTTC

clone size: many
V gene: TRBV5-1
D gene: NA
J gene: TRBJ2-7
CDR3 protein: CASSLDSHSYEQYF
CDR3 DNA: TGCGCCAGCAGCTTGGACAGCCACTCCTACGAGCAGTACTTC

clone size: many
V gene: TRBV19
D gene: NA
J gene: TRBJ1-2
CDR3 protein: CASTKDRQDYGYTF
CDR3 DNA: TGTGCCAGTACCAAAGACAGGCAAGACTATGGCTACACCTTC

clone size: many
V gene: TRBV2
D gene: NA
J gene: TRBJ2-3
CDR3 protein: CASSEAAGDTQYF
CDR3 DNA: TGTGCCAGCAGTGAAGCGGCGGGGGATACGCAGTATTTT

clone size: few
V gene: TRBV4-1
D gene: NA
J gene: TRBJ1-5
CDR3 protein: CASSPPLGVQPQHF
CDR3 DNA: TGCGCCAGCAGCCCTCCTTTGGGGGTCCAGCCCCAGCATTTT

clone size: many
V gene: TRBV28
D gene: TRBD1
J gene: TRBJ2-5
CDR3 protein: CASGTGEETQYF
CDR3 DNA: TGTGCCTCCGGGACAGGGGAAGAGACCCAGTACTTC

clone size: many
V gene: TRBV6-1
D gene: TRBD1
J gene: TRBJ1-5
CDR3 protein: CASSRQGSNQPQHF
CDR3 DNA: TGTGCCAGCAGTAGACAGGGGAGCAATCAGCCCCAGCATTTT

clone size: many
V gene: TRBV7-9
D gene: NA
J gene: TRBJ1-2
CDR3 protein: CASSLGGGGYTF
CDR3 DNA: TGTGCCAGCAGCTTAGGAGGGGGAGGCTACACCTTC

clone size: once
V gene: TRBV7-8
D gene: NA
J gene: TRBJ1-1
CDR3 protein: CASSFGQGEAFF
CDR3 DNA: TGTGCCAGCAGCTTTGGGCAGGGAGAAGCTTTCTTT

clone size: NA
V gene: TRBV27
D gene: TRBD2
J gene: TRBJ2-2
CDR3 protein: CASRVHLLAGANTGELFF
CDR3 DNA: TGTGCCAGCAGGGTTCACTTGTTAGCGGGGGCGAACACCGGGGAGCTGTTTTTT

clone size: many
V gene: TRBV20-1
D gene: NA
J gene: TRBJ2-7
CDR3 protein: CSARVDGSIPYEQYF
CDR3 DNA: TGCAGTGCTAGGGTCGACGGGAGCATCCCCTACGAGCAGTACTTC

clone size: many
V gene: TRBV9
D gene: NA
J gene: TRBJ2-1
CDR3 protein: CASSVEEGHNEQFF
CDR3 DNA: TGTGCCAGCAGCGTAGAGGAAGGTCACAATGAGCAGTTCTTC